This TCR beta chain comes out of a study of blood T cell repertoires in COVID-19. Study overall: T cells, B-cell-depleted T cells, or PBMCs supplied cDNA or gDNA.

CDR1 is MGHRA, CDR2 YSYEKL, per germline. V dropped 3 bases and J dropped 7; count of bases not matched to a gene: 7. This CDR3 is 16 amino acids long. How the authors handled the data: The assay estimated nucleated cells by amplifying reference gene primers. Produced via immunoSEQ multiplex PCR; TCRdb's table is partial and in-frame only. V, J and clone size derive from that table, while D and trimming were established from the DNA sequence. The table lists 20,000 to 30,000 clones, around nine tenths of them singletons, with 2.5% to 3.5% in the top ten. The sample taken for sequencing was peripheral blood. This TCR was sampled from a human donor in a cohort sampled during active COVID-19. This sequence joins TRBV4-1 and TRBJ1-4; TRBD1 matches at 11 bases. The CDR3: CASSQGQGENFEKLFF. Here the CDR3 DNA reads TGCGCCAGCAGCCAGGGACAGGGGGAGAATTTTGAAAAACTGTTTTTT.